Below, 6 T cell receptor beta chains from the same sample are listed, as sequenced in a study of blood T cell repertoires in COVID-19. Assay used: immunoSEQ multiplex PCR; TCRdb lists only in-frame clones, some missing. This table has fewer than 200,000 clones, 70% to 85% appearing once. The sequenced sample consisted of peripheral blood. The receptor source for this set is a man aged 60-69 years who had recovered from COVID-19.

This chain uses TRBV10-3 with TRBJ2-3; 8 nucleotides agree with TRBD2. J lost 8 bases, V lost 10 bases, and 17 bases had no gene match. Germline lookup yields CDR1 ENHRY and CDR2 SYGVKD. The CDR3 spans 15 residues. The CDR3 region is CATTVSGELVGTQYF. The CDR3 nucleotides are TGTGCCACCACCGTTAGCGGGGAGTTGGTAGGTACGCAGTATTTT.

The sample holds many counts of this clone. The chain carries TRBV7-2 and TRBJ1-5; D is unclear. V was pared by 2 bases and J by 2 bases, with 7 bases between. Germline CDR1 SGHTA, CDR2 FQGNSA. This CDR3 contains 14 residues. The CDR3 loop is CASSLWSGNQPQHF. The CDR3, as DNA: TGTGCCAGCAGCTTATGGAGCGGCAATCAGCCCCAGCATTTT.

This chain uses TRBV6-5 with TRBJ2-1; 7 bases line up with TRBD1. Germline CDR1 MNHEY, CDR2 SVGAGI. V lost 6 bases to trimming and J lost 5 bases; unmatched junction nucleotides: 10. The CDR3 consists of 15 residues. The CDR3 reads CASSKDRLGDNEQFF. In DNA, the CDR3 is TGTGCCAGCAGCAAGGACAGGCTGGGGGACAATGAGCAGTTCTTC.

This clone was observed a few times. This chain uses TRBV6-6 with TRBJ2-7; D possibly corresponds to TRBD2 (6 bases). This CDR3 has 15 amino acids. V lost 3 bases to trimming and J lost 4 bases, with 16 bases between them. Germline V gene lookup returns CDR1 MNHNY and CDR2 SVGAGI (reference sequence). The CDR3 protein is CASSYLGGEGYEQYF. The CDR3 DNA sequence: TGTGCCAGCAGTTATCTGGGCGGGGAAGGTTACGAGCAGTACTTC.

CDR3 region: CSASRPRTGVFLYYGYTF. DNA of the CDR3: TGCAGTGCTAGTCGCCCTCGGACAGGGGTCTTCCTATACTATGGCTACACCTTC. The chain recombines TRBV20-1 with TRBJ1-2; 9 positions agree with TRBD1. This CDR3 has 18 amino acids. CDR1 is DFQATT and CDR2 is SNEGSKA in the germline V gene (reference sequence). With V trimmed by 3 bases and J by 3 bases, 17 bases remained unmatched.

The V gene is TRBV7-9, the J gene TRBJ1-3; D gene ambiguous. Trimming took 11 bases from V and 0 from J, leaving 11 bases between them. CDR1 is SEHNR and CDR2 is FQNEAQ in the germline V gene (reference sequence). The CDR3 length is 13 residues. The CDR3 sequence: CAAPLPSGNTIYF. CDR3 DNA sequence: TGTGCCGCCCCCCTACCCTCTGGAAACACCATATATTTT.